This T cell receptor beta chain was sequenced in a study of blood T cell repertoires in COVID-19 (dated by TCRdb to the early 2020s). Background for the entire study: Samples covering the acute and convalescent phases of COVID-19 were provided by collaborators in the United States, Italy and Spain. Sample metadata almost always included a de-identified subject ID, COVID-19 status, age in years and sex. A freely available public database, intended as a resource for researchers studying the immune response to SARS-CoV-2, is where the repertoires were released. The material from the prospective study consisted of cDNA or gDNA derived from T cells, B-cell-depleted T cells, or PBMCs. Where available, HLA class I and class II types were taken from metadata supplied by the sample provider and were not determined by assay-based typing. The samples were drawn from two sources: the first 160 participants of the ongoing ImmuneRACE study, and 1,254 subjects contributed by 6 global collaborators. Subjects who had been exposed to COVID-19, were actively infected with it, or had recovered from it provided the deeply sampled blood TCRbeta repertoires that made up the dataset.

TCRbeta CDR3 regions were amplified from genomic DNA by means of the immunoSEQ Assay, a bias-controlled multiplex PCR. The authors processed their data as follows. Within the assay, amplification of reference gene primers was used to estimate how many nucleated cells each sample contained. To quantify the absolute abundance of each unique TCRbeta CDR3 rearrangement, sequence reads were collapsed and filtered. For each sample, productive Simpson clonality was calculated as the square root of Simpson's diversity index over productive rearrangements. TCRdb obtained this table from immuneACCESS and retained in-frame rearrangements with V and J assigned. These tables miss some clones; where compared with another copy, unresolved V genes account for less than half of the shortfall, and the remainder is unexplained. That table gives V, J and clone size, and the DNA gave D and trimming. The sample table records approximately 110,000 clones; around nine tenths of these occur just once. The ten most abundant clones make up just over 2% of the sample.

Here is what the overall study found, with its caveats: The quantity of clinical and demographic metadata differed by source and by participant and was supplied without curation.

Concerning this clone itself: Its antigen is unknown. Per-base quality was not reported, and no clone a single base away is much larger than it.

Taken from the germline V gene (reference sequence), the CDR1 and CDR2 loops are LNHDA and SQIVND. Including cysteine and phenylalanine, the CDR3 has 18 amino acids. Only the CDR3 DNA stays, 54 bases, in frame from base 1. The trim is 5 bases for V and 7 bases for J, with a gap of 27 bases between the germline ends. At one collaborating source in Seattle, patients were enrolled during active infection and were followed longitudinally through the course of disease. The collaborating institutions used their own protocols to collect whole blood in K2EDTA tubes. For TCRbeta analysis, collaborators shipped samples as frozen whole blood, isolated PBMCs, or DNA extracted from either of those sample types.

This clonotype originated in a man aged 45-60 years with COVID-19, enrolled during active disease. The sequence is built from TRBV19 and TRBJ1-3, with the D gene not clear enough to name. Sequenced sample: peripheral blood. The DNA sequence is given as TGTGCCAGTAGTCTAACTCGCGGAGGCGCCCTCATGGGTAACACCATATATTTT. It translates to CASSLTRGGALMGNTIYF.